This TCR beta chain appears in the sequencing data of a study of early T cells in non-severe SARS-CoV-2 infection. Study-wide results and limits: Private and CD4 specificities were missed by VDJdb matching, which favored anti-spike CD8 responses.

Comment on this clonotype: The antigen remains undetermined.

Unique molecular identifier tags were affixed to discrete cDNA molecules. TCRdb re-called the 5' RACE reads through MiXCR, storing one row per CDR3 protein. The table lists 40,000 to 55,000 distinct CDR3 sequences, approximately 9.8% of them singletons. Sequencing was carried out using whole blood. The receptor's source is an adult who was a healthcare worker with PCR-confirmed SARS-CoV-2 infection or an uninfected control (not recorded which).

The CDR3 loop is CASRLTANTGELFF. In DNA, the CDR3 is TGTGCCAGCAGGCTGACCGCGAACACCGGGGAGCTGTTTTTT. The chain employs TRBV2 and TRBJ2-2; no clear D gene. The CDR3 totals 14 residues. Per germline, CDR1 SNHLY and CDR2 FYNNEI. V lost 6 bases and J 0 bases, leaving 8 bases between the germline ends.